This section outlines one T cell receptor beta chain sequence together with its context. This sample stems from a study of T-cell reconstitution after alpha-beta-depleted transplantation in children. This sample's TCRbeta library carried unique molecular identifier barcodes. TCRdb ran MiXCR on the PCR reads and lists one entry per CDR3 protein. The data hold hundreds of thousands of distinct CDR3 sequences, with 8% to 10% observed a single time. This CDR3 has 11 amino acids. Trimming left V 8 bases short and J 5 bases short, with 9 bases between. CDR1 is SGHTA, CDR2 FQGNSA, per germline. The rearrangement uses TRBV7-2 and TRBJ2-5; D call uncertain. The sequences come from PBMCs from the stem cell graft donor, collected from the stem cell graft. The sequence was collected from a human donor who donated a stem cell graft to a child with acute lymphoblastic leukemia. CDR3 in amino acids: CASGPRETQYF. CDR3 DNA sequence: TGTGCCAGCGGGCCCCGGGAGACCCAGTACTTC. The entire variable domain, with the rest obtained from reference TRBV7-2 and TRBJ2-5, is as follows: GAGVSQSPSNKVTEKGKDVELRCDPISGHTALYWYRQSLGQGLEFLIYFQGNSAPDKSGLPSDRFSAERTGGSVSTLTIQRTQQEDSAVYLCASGPRETQYFGPGTRLLVL.